Presented here are 7 T cell receptor beta chains from one specimen sequenced in a study of graft-versus-host responses after intestinal transplantation (dated by TCRdb to about 2021). The time point label for this specimen denotes: cells obtained before transplantation from donor or recipient. Library preparation used the immunoSEQ multiplex PCR assay. Held by TCRdb, this immuneACCESS table contains in-frame sequences only and omits some clones. Under half of the omission traces to an unresolved V gene where checked; the cause of the rest is unknown. The sample has tens of thousands of clones on record, roughly 94% of them singletons. The ten top clones hold approximately 0.5% of the sample. Their cognate antigens are unknown. Here the sequenced sample was unstimulated CD8+ T cells sorted from spleen or lymph node cells, taken before intestinal transplant. The source of these receptors is a human donor who received an intestinal transplant.

Points on this clone: The same CDR3 arises from other DNA sequences in this sample as well. V gene TRBV27 combines with J gene TRBJ2-7, with TRBD1 matching over 8 bases. The trim removed 4 bases at V and 11 bases at J, leaving 10 bases unmatched. Germline CDR1 MNHEY, CDR2 SMNVEV (reference sequence). The CDR3 length is 13 residues. CDR3 sequence: CASSSGQGAAKYF. The CDR3 DNA sequence: TGTGCCAGCAGTTCGGGGCAGGGGGCTGCAAAGTACTTC.

J is TRBJ2-6 and V is TRBV5-1; 9 nucleotides match TRBD1. The CDR3 spans 19 residues. Unmatched junction bases numbered 11, after V lost 4 bases and J lost 0 bases. The germline CDR1 and CDR2 sequences are SGHRS and YFSETQ. The CDR3, as DNA: TGCGCCAGCAGCGGACCTCCGGGACAGGGAAGCTCTGGGGCCAACGTCCTGACTTTC. Translating it yields CASSGPPGQGSSGANVLTF.

This rearrangement joins TRBV2 to TRBJ2-1, with 10 nucleotides matching TRBD2. The CDR3 has 16 residues. J lost 7 bases, V lost 1 base, and 7 bases had no gene match. CDR1 is SNHLY, CDR2 FYNNEI, per germline. The CDR3 is CASSEGEGLATNEQFF. Here the CDR3 DNA reads TGTGCCAGCAGTGAAGGGGAGGGACTAGCGACGAATGAGCAGTTCTTC.

V usage is TRBV6-6 and J usage is TRBJ1-1; no firm D call. Germline assignment: CDR1 MNHNY and CDR2 SVGAGI (reference sequence). The CDR3 runs 10 residues. The V end was cut by 6 bases, the J end by 1 base, with 0 bases between. CDR3 loop: CASRNTEAFF. The CDR3 coding sequence is TGTGCCAGCAGGAACACTGAAGCTTTCTTT.

The chain's CDR3 is CASSREGTTDTQYF. The CDR3 region has the DNA TGTGCCAGCAGCCGAGAGGGAACCACAGATACGCAGTATTTT. This sequence joins TRBV7-9 and TRBJ2-3; tentative D call: TRBD2 (5 bases). The length of the CDR3 is 14 residues. Trimming took 5 bases from V and 2 from J, leaving 11 bases between them. CDR1 is SEHNR and CDR2 is FQNEAQ in the germline V gene (reference sequence).

This clone was seen just once. The rearrangement uses TRBV27 and TRBJ2-2; 9 bases are a match to TRBD1. The ends lost 2 bases at V and 3 bases at J; junction bases unmatched: 1. CDR1 MNHEY and CDR2 SMNVEV come from the germline V gene (reference sequence). The CDR3 consists of 15 residues. The CDR3: CASSLGTGYTGELFF. DNA of the CDR3: TGTGCCAGCAGTTTAGGGACAGGGTACACCGGGGAGCTGTTTTTT.

This chain uses TRBV7-7 with TRBJ2-2; D perhaps matches TRBD1 (5 bases). The V end was cut by 5 bases, the J end by 3 bases, with 10 bases between. This CDR3 contains 14 residues. The germline gives CDR1 SSHAT, CDR2 FNYEAQ (reference sequence). CDR3 DNA sequence: TGTGCCAGCAGCCTAGGACATTACACCGGGGAGCTGTTTTTT. This translates into CASSLGHYTGELFF.